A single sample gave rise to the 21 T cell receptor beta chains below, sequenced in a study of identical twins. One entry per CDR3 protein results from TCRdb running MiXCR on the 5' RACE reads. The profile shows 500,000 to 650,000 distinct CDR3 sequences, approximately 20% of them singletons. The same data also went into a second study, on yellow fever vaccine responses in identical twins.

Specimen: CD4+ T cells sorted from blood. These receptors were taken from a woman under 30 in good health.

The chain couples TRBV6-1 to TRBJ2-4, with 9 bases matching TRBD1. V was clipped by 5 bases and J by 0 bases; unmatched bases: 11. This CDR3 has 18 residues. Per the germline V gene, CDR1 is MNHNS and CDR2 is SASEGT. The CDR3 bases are TGTGCCAGCAGTATGGGACAGGGAGCGTGGGGAGCCAAAAACATTCAGTACTTC. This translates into CASSMGQGAWGAKNIQYF.

The CDR3 loop reads CASSLDLTSAYEQYF. CDR3 DNA: TGTGCCAGCAGTCTGGACCTGACTAGCGCCTACGAGCAGTACTTC. The V and J genes are TRBV7-6 and TRBJ2-7, with TRBD2 matching over 8 bases. CDR1 is SGHVS, CDR2 FNYEAQ, per germline. The ends lost 6 bases at V and 2 bases at J; junction bases unmatched: 9. The CDR3 consists of 15 residues.

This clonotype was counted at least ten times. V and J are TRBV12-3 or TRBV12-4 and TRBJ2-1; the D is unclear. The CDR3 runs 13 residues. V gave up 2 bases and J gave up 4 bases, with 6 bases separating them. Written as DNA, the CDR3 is TGTGCCAGCAGTTTAAGGGTTTACAATGAGCAGTTCTTC. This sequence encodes CASSLRVYNEQFF.

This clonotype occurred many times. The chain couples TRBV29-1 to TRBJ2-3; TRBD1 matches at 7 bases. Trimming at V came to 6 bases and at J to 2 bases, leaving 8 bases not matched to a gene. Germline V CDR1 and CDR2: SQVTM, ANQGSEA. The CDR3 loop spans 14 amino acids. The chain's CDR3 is CSVDGTENTDTQYF. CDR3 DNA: TGCAGCGTCGACGGGACAGAGAACACAGATACGCAGTATTTT.

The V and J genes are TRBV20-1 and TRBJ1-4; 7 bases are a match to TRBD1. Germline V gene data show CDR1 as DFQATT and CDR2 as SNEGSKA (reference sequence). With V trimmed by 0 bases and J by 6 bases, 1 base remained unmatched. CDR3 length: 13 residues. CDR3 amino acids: CSARDQGDEKLFF. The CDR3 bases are TGCAGTGCTAGAGATCAGGGGGATGAAAAACTGTTTTTT.

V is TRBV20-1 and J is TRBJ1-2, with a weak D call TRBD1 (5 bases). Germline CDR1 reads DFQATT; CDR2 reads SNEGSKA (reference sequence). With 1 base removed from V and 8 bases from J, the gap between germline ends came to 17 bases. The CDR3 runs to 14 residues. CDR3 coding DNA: TGCAGTGCTAGAGTAGGCAGGGAAGGGTTCGGCTACACCTTC. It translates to CSARVGREGFGYTF.

Written as DNA, the CDR3 is TGTGCCAGCAGCTTCGGACAGGAGAAAATGTTCTTC. This codes for CASSFGQEKMFF. The rearrangement links TRBV11-2 to TRBJ2-1, with 7 bases that match TRBD1. Looked up from germline, CDR1 is SGHAT and CDR2 is FQNNGV. CDR3 size: 12 residues. Trimming took 3 bases from V and 15 from J; bases not matched to a gene: 8.

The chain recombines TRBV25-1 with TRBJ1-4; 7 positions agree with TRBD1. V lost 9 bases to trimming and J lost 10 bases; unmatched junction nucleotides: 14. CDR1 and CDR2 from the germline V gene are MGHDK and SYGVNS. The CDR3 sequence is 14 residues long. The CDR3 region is CASRQGGGRGKLFF. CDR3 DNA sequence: TGTGCCAGTAGACAGGGTGGAGGACGAGGAAAACTGTTTTTT.

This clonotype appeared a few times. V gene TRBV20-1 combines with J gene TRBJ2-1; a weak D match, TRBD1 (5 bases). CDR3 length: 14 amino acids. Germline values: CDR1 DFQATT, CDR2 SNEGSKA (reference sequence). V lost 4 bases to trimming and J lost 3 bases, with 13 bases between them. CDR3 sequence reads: CSANGRDDYNEQFF. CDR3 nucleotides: TGCAGTGCTAACGGCAGGGATGACTACAATGAGCAGTTCTTC.

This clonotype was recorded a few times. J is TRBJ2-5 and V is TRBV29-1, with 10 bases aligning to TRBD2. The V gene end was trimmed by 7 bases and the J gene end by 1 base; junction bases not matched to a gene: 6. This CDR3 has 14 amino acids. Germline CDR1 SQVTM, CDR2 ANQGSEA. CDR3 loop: CSAPVAGGQETQYF. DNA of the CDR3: TGCAGCGCCCCAGTAGCGGGAGGCCAAGAGACCCAGTACTTC.

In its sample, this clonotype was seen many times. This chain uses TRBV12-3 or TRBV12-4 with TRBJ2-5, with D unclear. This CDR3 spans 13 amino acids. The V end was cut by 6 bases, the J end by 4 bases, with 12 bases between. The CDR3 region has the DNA TGTGCCAGCAGATCTAGAGTAGGAGAGACCCAGTACTTC. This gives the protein CASRSRVGETQYF.

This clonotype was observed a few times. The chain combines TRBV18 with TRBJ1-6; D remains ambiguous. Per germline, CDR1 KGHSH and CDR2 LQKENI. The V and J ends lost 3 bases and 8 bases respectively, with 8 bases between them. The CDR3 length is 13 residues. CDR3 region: CASSPGPYSPLHF. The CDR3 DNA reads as TGTGCCAGCTCACCGGGTCCCTATTCACCCCTCCACTTT.

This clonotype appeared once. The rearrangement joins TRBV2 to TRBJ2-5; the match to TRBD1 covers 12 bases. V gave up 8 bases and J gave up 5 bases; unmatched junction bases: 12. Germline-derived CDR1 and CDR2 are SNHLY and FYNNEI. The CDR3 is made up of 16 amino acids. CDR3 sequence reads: CASLSRGTGGAETQYF. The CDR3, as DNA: TGTGCCAGCCTCTCCCGGGGGACAGGGGGCGCTGAGACCCAGTACTTC.

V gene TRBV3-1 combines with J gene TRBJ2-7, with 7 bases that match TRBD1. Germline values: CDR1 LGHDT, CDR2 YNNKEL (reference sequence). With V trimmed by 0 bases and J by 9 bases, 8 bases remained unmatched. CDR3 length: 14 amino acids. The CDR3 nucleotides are TGTGCCAGCAGCCAAGAGGGAATAGGGGGCCGGCAGTACTTC. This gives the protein CASSQEGIGGRQYF.

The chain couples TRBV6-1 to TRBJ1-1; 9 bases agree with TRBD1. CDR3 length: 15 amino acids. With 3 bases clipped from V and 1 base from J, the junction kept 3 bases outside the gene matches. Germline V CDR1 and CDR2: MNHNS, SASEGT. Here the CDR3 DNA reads TGTGCCAGCAGTGAGGGACAGGGCGGGAACACTGAAGCTTTCTTT. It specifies CASSEGQGGNTEAFF.

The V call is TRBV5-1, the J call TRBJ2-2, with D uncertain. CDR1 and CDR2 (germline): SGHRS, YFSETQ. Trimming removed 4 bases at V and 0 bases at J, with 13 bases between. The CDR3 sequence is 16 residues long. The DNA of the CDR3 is TGCGCCAGCAGCCTAACGTCGAGCCCGAACACCGGGGAGCTGTTTTTT. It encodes CASSLTSSPNTGELFF.

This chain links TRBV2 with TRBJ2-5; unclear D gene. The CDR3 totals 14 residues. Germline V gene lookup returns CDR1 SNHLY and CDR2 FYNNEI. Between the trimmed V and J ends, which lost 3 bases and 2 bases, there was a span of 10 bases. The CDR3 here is CASSDSSLQETQYF. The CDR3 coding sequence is TGTGCCAGCAGTGATTCCAGCTTACAAGAGACCCAGTACTTC.

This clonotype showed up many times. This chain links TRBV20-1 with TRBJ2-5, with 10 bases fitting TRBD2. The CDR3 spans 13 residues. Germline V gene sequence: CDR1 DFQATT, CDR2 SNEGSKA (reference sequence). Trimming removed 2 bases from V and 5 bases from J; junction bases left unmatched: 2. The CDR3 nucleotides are TGCAGTGCTAGACTAGCGGGAGTGGAGACCCAGTACTTC. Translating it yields CSARLAGVETQYF.

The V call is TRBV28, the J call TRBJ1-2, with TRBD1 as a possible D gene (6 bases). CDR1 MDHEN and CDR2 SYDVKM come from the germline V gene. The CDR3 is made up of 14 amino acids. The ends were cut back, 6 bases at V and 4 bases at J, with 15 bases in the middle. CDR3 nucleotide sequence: TGTGCCAGCAGCAAAACCCAGGGGAGCTATGGCTACACCTTC. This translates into CASSKTQGSYGYTF.

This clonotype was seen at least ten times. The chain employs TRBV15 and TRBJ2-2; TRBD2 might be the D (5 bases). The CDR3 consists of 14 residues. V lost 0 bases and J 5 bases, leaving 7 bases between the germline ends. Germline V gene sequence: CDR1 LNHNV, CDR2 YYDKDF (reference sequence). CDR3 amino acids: CATSRDEGTGELFF. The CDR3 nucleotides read TGTGCCACCAGCAGAGATGAGGGTACCGGGGAGCTGTTTTTT.

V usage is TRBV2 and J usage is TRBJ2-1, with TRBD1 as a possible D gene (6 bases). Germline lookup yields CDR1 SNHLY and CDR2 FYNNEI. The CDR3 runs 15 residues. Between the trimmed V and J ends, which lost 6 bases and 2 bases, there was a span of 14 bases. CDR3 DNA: TGTGCCAGCAGAGATCTACAGGGTACCTACAATGAGCAGTTCTTC. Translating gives CASRDLQGTYNEQFF.